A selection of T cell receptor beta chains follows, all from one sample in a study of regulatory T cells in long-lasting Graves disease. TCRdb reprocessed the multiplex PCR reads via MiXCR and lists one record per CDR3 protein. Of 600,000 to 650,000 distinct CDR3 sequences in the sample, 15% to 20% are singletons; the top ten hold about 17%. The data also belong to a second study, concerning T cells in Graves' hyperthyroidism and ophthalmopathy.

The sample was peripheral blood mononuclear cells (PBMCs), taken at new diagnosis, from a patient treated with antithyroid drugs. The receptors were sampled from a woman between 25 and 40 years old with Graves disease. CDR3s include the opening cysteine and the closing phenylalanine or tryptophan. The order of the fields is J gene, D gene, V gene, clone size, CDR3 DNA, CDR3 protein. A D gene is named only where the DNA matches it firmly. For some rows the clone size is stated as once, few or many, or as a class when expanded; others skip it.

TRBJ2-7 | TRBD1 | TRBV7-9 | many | TGTGCCAGCAGCACTTGGGACAGCCGATCCTACGAGCAGTACTTC | CASSTWDSRSYEQYF
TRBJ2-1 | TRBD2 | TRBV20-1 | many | TGCAGTGCTAGTCCGGCTAGCGGAAGCTCCTACAATGAGCAGTTCTTC | CSASPASGSSYNEQFF
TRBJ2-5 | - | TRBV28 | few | TGTGCCAGCAGCCAAGATTCGGTCGGAGTGGAGACCCAGTACTTC | CASSQDSVGVETQYF
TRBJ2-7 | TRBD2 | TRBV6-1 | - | TGTGCCAGCACAGGAGCGGGAGGGCCCGAAACCAACGAGCAGTACTTC | CASTGAGGPETNEQYF
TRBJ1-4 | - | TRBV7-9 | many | TGTGCCAGCAGCTCCGGCGGAGGGGATGAAAAACTGTTTTTT | CASSSGGGDEKLFF
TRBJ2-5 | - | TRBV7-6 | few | TGTGCCAGCAGCTGGTTTGGGGACACACAAGAGACCCAGTACTTC | CASSWFGDTQETQYF
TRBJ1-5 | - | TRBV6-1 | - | TGTGCCAGCAGTGAAGAACAGGGCCCTAATCAGCCCCAGCATTTT | CASSEEQGPNQPQHF
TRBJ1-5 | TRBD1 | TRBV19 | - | TGTGCCACTACCCCAGGGGGTCAGCCCCAGCATTTT | CATTPGGQPQHF
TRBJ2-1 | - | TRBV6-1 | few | TGTGCCACCAGGGACCCTTACAATGAGCAGTTCTTC | CATRDPYNEQFF
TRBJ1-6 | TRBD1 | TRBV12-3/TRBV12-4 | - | TGTGCCAGCAGCCCGGGGGACAGGGACAATCCACCCCTCCACTTT | CASSPGDRDNPPLHF
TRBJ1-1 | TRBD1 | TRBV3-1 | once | TGTGCCAGCAGCCGACAGGGGGCCGGTGAAGCTTTCTTT | CASSRQGAGEAFF
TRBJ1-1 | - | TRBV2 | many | TGTGCCAGCAGTGAAGCGTTTAGAGGACGGGCTTTCTTT | CASSEAFRGRAFF
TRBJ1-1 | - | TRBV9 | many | TGTGCCAGCAGCGGCGGACTGGGGAACACTGAAGCTTTCTTT | CASSGGLGNTEAFF
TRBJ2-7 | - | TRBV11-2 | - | TGTGCCAGCAGCTCTCTGGGGAGGTCCGGGCGATACGAGCAGTACTTC | CASSSLGRSGRYEQYF
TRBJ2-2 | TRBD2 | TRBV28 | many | TGTGCCAGCAGTTCCGACGAGTGGCTAGCGGGACTCGGGGAGCTGTTTTTT | CASSSDEWLAGLGELFF
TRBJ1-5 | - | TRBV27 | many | TGTGCCAGCAGTTTACAGGGAGGGGTCAATCAGCCCCAGCATTTT | CASSLQGGVNQPQHF
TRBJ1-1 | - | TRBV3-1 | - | TGTGCCAGCAGCACGACGACCGTGAACACTGAAGCTTTCTTT | CASSTTTVNTEAFF
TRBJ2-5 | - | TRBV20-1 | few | TGCAGTGCAACCGGCCCCGAATCCTCGGAGACCCAGTACTTC | CSATGPESSETQYF
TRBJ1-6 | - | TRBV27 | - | TGTGCCAGCAGTTATGAGGAAAGCTCCTATAATTCACCCCTCCACTTT | CASSYEESSYNSPLHF
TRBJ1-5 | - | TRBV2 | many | TGTGCCAGCAGTGAGCAGGGCAATCAGCCCCAGCATTTT | CASSEQGNQPQHF
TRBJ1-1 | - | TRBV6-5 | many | TGTGCCAGCAGTTTTCAGGGATGGACTGAAGCTTTCTTT | CASSFQGWTEAFF
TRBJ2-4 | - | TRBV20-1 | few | TGCAGTGCCTCACGACGGGGGCGCGGGGACATTCAGTACTTC | CSASRRGRGDIQYF
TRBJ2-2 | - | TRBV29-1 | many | TGCAGCGTCCTCGAGGGAGTCGACACCGGGGAGCTGTTTTTT | CSVLEGVDTGELFF
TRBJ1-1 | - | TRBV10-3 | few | TGTGCCATCAGTTTCGAGAACACTGAAGCTTTCTTT | CAISFENTEAFF
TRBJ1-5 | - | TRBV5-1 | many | TGCGCCAGCAGCTTGGAGGGGACACCGCATCAGCCCCAGCATTTT | CASSLEGTPHQPQHF
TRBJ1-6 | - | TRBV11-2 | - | TGTGCCAGCAGGTCGGGGGATTCACCCCTCCACTTT | CASRSGDSPLHF
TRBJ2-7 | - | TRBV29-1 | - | TGCAGCGCCGGGTGGTCCGGTTACGAGCAGTACTTC | CSAGWSGYEQYF
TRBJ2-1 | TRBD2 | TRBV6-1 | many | TGTGCCAGCAGTGGGACTAGCGGGAAGTTCAATGAGCAGTTCTTC | CASSGTSGKFNEQFF
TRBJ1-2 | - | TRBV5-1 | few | TGCGCCAGCAGCTTGGTGGCAGGGACTAACTATGGCTACACCTTC | CASSLVAGTNYGYTF
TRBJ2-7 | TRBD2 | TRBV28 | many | TGTGCCAGCAGGTCCGGATCGAGCGGGAGATCCGAGCAGTACTTC | CASRSGSSGRSEQYF
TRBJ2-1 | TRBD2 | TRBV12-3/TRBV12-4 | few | TGTGCCAGCAGTTATGAGCGGGAGAATGAGCAGTTCTTC | CASSYERENEQFF
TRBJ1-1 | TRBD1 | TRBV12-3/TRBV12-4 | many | TGTGCCAGCAGTTTACGGACAGGGCTTGTCTCTGAAGCTTTCTTT | CASSLRTGLVSEAFF
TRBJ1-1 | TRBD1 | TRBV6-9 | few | TGTGCCAGCAGTTCCAGGGGGACGGGGAACACTGAAGCTTTCTTT | CASSSRGTGNTEAFF
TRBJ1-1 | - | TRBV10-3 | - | TGTGCCATCAGTGAGTCGAGTTTGGGGGGCACTGAAGCTTTCTTT | CAISESSLGGTEAFF
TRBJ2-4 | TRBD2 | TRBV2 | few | TGTGCCAGCAGTGAACGGCGGGGGGGGGAGATAGCCAAAAACATTCAGTACTTC | CASSERRGGEIAKNIQYF
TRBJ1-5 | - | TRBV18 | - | TGTGCCAGCTCAACTGCGGGAGGTCCCCAGCATTTT | CASSTAGGPQHF
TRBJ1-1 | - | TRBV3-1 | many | TGTGCCAGCAGCCAAGAAACAGCCCTGGGGAACACTGAAGCTTTCTTT | CASSQETALGNTEAFF
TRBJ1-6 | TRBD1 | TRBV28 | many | TGTGCCAGCAGTCGCCGGGACAGGGCAGGATCACCCCTCCACTTT | CASSRRDRAGSPLHF
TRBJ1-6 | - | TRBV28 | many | TGTGCCAGCAGCCGGGGCTCACCCCTCCACTTT | CASSRGSPLHF
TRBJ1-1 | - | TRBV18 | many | TGTGCCAGCTCCGAGCACACTGAAGCTTTCTTT | CASSEHTEAFF
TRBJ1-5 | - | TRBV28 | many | TGTGCCAGCAGTCCCCTCGCGGGGACGGAACAGCCCCAGCATTTT | CASSPLAGTEQPQHF
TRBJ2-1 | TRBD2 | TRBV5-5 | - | TGCGCCAGCAGCCAAGAAGGGTTGAGAGTAAGGCGGGAGCGGTACAATGAGCAGTTCTTC | CASSQEGLRVRRERYNEQFF
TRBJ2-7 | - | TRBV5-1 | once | TGCGCCAGCAGCTCCCCCCCATCGCAGACGTACGAGCAGTACTTC | CASSSPPSQTYEQYF
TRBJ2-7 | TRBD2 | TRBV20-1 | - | TGCAGTGCTAAGGGACTAGCGGGGCCAAGCTCCTACGAGCAGTACTTC | CSAKGLAGPSSYEQYF
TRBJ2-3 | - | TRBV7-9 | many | TGTGCCAGCAGCTTCTCGGGGTTCGGCACAGATACGCAGTATTTT | CASSFSGFGTDTQYF
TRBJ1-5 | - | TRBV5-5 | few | TGTGCCAGCAGCTTAGGTCTACCCAATCAGCCCCAGCATTTT | CASSLGLPNQPQHF
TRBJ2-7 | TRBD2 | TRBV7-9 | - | TGTACCAGCAGCCAGGGACTAGCGGGATCCTACGAGCAGTACTTC | CTSSQGLAGSYEQYF
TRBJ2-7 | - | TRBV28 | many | TGTGCCAGCAGTGAACGGCAGAGCTCCTACGAGCAGTACTTC | CASSERQSSYEQYF
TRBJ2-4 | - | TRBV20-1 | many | TGCAGTGCTAGAGATCTTCTGGGGGATTGGTTC | CSARDLLGDWF